This T cell receptor (beta chain) was profiled in a study of blood T cell repertoires in COVID-19 (dated by TCRdb to about 2020). For the study in its entirety: Samples from collaborators originated in the United States, Italy and Spain and spanned both the acute and convalescent phases of COVID-19. Nearly every sample came with metadata listing a de-identified subject ID, COVID-19 status, age in years and sex. The material from the prospective study consisted of cDNA or gDNA derived from T cells, B-cell-depleted T cells, or PBMCs. The samples were drawn from two sources: the first 160 participants of the ongoing ImmuneRACE study, and fewer than 1,500 subjects contributed by 6 global collaborators. The dataset comprised deeply sampled blood TCRbeta repertoires from subjects exposed to, actively infected with, or recovered from COVID-19. HLA class I and class II types, where available, came from metadata supplied by the sample provider rather than from assay-based typing. The repertoires were released in a freely available public database intended as a resource for research on the immune response to SARS-CoV-2.

TCRbeta CDR3 regions were amplified from genomic DNA using the immunoSEQ Assay, a bias-controlled multiplex PCR. Per the authors' processing: Nucleated cell counts per sample were estimated from amplification of reference gene primers within the assay. Sequence reads were collapsed and filtered to measure the absolute abundance of every unique TCRbeta CDR3 rearrangement. For each sample, productive Simpson clonality was calculated as the square root of Simpson's diversity index across productive rearrangements. Imported from immuneACCESS, the table was reduced by TCRdb to in-frame sequences with V and J called. These copies leave out some clones; in studies compared against another copy, an unresolved V gene accounts for under half, and the cause of the remainder is not known. From that table come the V and J calls and clone size; the DNA was used to work out D and trimming. This sample holds 65,000 to 70,000 clones; nearly 80% were observed only once. The ten biggest clones cover roughly 6.5% of the sample.

V lost 6 bases and J lost 5 bases; the stretch between them is 7 bases long. Reading from cysteine to phenylalanine, the CDR3 counts 11 amino acids. Only CDR3 DNA is held: 33 bases, read in frame from base 1. CDR1 and CDR2, looked up from the germline V gene, are ENHRY and SYGVKD. Each collaborating institution followed its own protocols to collect whole blood in K2EDTA tubes. For TCRbeta analysis, collaborators shipped samples in one of three forms: frozen whole blood, isolated PBMCs, or DNA extracted from either of those sample types. Broad study findings and their caveats: The amount of clinical and demographic metadata varied by source and participant and was provided uncurated.

On this clone: Its cognate antigen has yet to be identified. No much larger clone is present one base from it, and per-base qualities are unavailable.

The source material was peripheral blood. The chain employs TRBV10-3 and TRBJ1-1; the D gene is perhaps TRBD1, from 5 matching bases. The source is a woman aged 60 to 75 with acute or convalescent COVID-19. The CDR3 has the sequence CAIRKGTEAFF. The DNA reads as follows: TGTGCCATCAGAAAGGGGACTGAAGCTTTCTTT.